This TCR beta chain is from a study of T cell responses to AZD1222 COVID-19 vaccine. The study's findings and limits: Repertoires were obtained solely post-peak T cell response.

Concerning this clone itself: Its antigen is as yet unknown.

Profiling relied on immunoSEQ multiplex PCR, and the TCRdb table lists in-frame clones only, not all of them. The sample has hundreds of thousands of clones, more than 85% seen once. This TCR came from an adult in good health. The starting material was peripheral blood, obtained on day 0 of MenACWY control vaccination.

The CDR3 here is CASSQVSRLSRGNEQFF. The CDR3 region has the DNA TGTGCCAGCAGCCAAGTTTCACGACTAAGTAGGGGCAATGAGCAGTTCTTC. The chain employs TRBV14 and TRBJ2-1; D may be TRBD1 or TRBD2 (5 bases each). V lost 1 base to trimming and J lost 6 bases, with 19 bases between them. The CDR3 has 17 residues. Germline lookup yields CDR1 SGHDN and CDR2 FVKESK. The full variable domain, completed using reference TRBV14 and TRBJ2-1, is EAGVTQFPSHSVIEKGQTVTLRCDPISGHDNLYWYRRVMGKEIKFLLHFVKESKQDESGMPNNRFLAERTGGTYSTLKVQPAELEDSGVYFCASSQVSRLSRGNEQFFGPGTRLTVL.